This TCR beta chain stems from a study of cytomegalovirus exposure and HLA in healthy donors. Study-wide background: An earlier analysis found fewer than 120 million unique TCR beta sequences from approximately 200 million T cells. Broader study findings: A later analysis showed that HLA-associated TCR beta chains had undergone more clonal expansion than equally common others.

To note about this clone: Antigen: not known.

PCR was performed using 60 Vbeta and 13 Jbeta primers. Libraries were prepared by immunoSEQ multiplex PCR; TCRdb keeps only in-frame clonotypes and omits some of them. The sample carries around 96,000 clones, roughly 80% recorded once. The receptor's source is a man aged 25 to 40 in good health and CMV-seropositive. The sequencing input was PBMCs.

The CDR3 DNA is TGTGCCAGCAGCTTAGGCAGGGGTGGCAATCAGCCCCAGCATTTT. It specifies CASSLGRGGNQPQHF. The V and J genes are TRBV11-2 and TRBJ1-5; the D gene is possibly TRBD1 (6 bases). The V gene lost 1 base and the J gene lost 2 bases, with 9 bases spanning the gap. This CDR3 contains 15 residues. Looked up from germline, CDR1 is SGHAT and CDR2 is FQNNGV.